A few counts support the clone carrying this T cell receptor (beta chain). TCRdb re-derived calls from the 5' RACE reads in MiXCR, one entry per CDR3 protein. The sample has 250,000 to 350,000 distinct CDR3 sequences, around 20% seen once; the top ten hold 3.5%. V was cut by 3 bases and J by 12 bases, with 13 bases left in between. Germline CDR1 is SGDLS and CDR2 is YYNGEE. The CDR3 consists of 11 residues. The data are from a study of CD8 T cells in ankylosing spondylitis. The origin of this receptor is a female donor with ankylosing spondylitis or in good health (not recorded which). The sequenced material came from blood, either unsorted or a sorted T cell fraction (not recorded which). J is TRBJ2-7 and V is TRBV9; either TRBD1 or TRBD2 may fit D (5 bases each). As DNA, the CDR3 is TGTGCCAGCAGCGGGGGACGCCAAGTGTACTTC. It encodes CASSGGRQVYF.